A selection of T cell receptor beta chains follows, all from one sample in a study of blood T cell repertoires in COVID-19. Libraries were prepared by immunoSEQ multiplex PCR; TCRdb keeps only in-frame clonotypes and omits some of them. The sample shows about 89,000 clones, 75% to 90% of them seen only once. Specimen: peripheral blood. These TCRs come from an elderly woman with acute or convalescent COVID-19. CDR3s include the opening cysteine and the closing phenylalanine or tryptophan. The order of the fields is V gene, clone size, D gene, J gene, CDR3 protein. A D gene is named only where the DNA matches it firmly. Rows may omit the clone size; those that give it use once, few, many or a size class.

V: TRBV7-7; size: NA; D: NA; J: TRBJ2-1; CDR3: CASSFQSGDEQFF
V: TRBV29-1; size: NA; D: NA; J: TRBJ2-3; CDR3: CSVVLLTDTQYF
V: TRBV30; size: NA; D: NA; J: TRBJ1-5; CDR3: CAWSAGRNQPQHF
V: TRBV5-1; size: NA; D: TRBD2; J: TRBJ2-3; CDR3: CASSLGVAGVTDTQYF
V: TRBV2; size: NA; D: NA; J: TRBJ2-2; CDR3: CASKSSPNTGELFF
V: TRBV19; size: NA; D: NA; J: TRBJ1-1; CDR3: CASSMRKGQPNTEAFF
V: TRBV6-2/TRBV6-3; size: NA; D: NA; J: TRBJ1-1; CDR3: CASSHGTEAFF
V: TRBV5-1; size: NA; D: TRBD2; J: TRBJ2-3; CDR3: CASNLYGRATDTQYF
V: TRBV18; size: once; D: NA; J: TRBJ1-6; CDR3: CASSPTIGVNSPLHF
V: TRBV2; size: NA; D: TRBD1; J: TRBJ1-5; CDR3: CASGQGVLSMYSNQPQHF
V: TRBV9; size: NA; D: TRBD1; J: TRBJ2-1; CDR3: CASSVGDRGYNEQFF
V: TRBV5-1; size: NA; D: NA; J: TRBJ2-2; CDR3: CASSLGQHTGELFF
V: TRBV6-5; size: NA; D: TRBD1; J: TRBJ1-5; CDR3: CASRETGSRNQPQHF
V: TRBV5-1; size: NA; D: TRBD2; J: TRBJ2-1; CDR3: CASSLVPGFEEGGLFF
V: TRBV7-9; size: NA; D: NA; J: TRBJ1-5; CDR3: CASSFNGGNQPQHF
V: TRBV5-1; size: few; D: TRBD2; J: TRBJ2-1; CDR3: CASSLERLAGSYNEQFF
V: TRBV5-1; size: NA; D: TRBD2; J: TRBJ2-2; CDR3: CASSSTSGVTGELFF
V: TRBV14; size: NA; D: NA; J: TRBJ2-1; CDR3: CASSQLGLYNEQFF
V: TRBV5-6; size: NA; D: TRBD1; J: TRBJ1-1; CDR3: CASSLPTTGYPEAFF
V: TRBV12-3/TRBV12-4; size: once; D: NA; J: TRBJ1-1; CDR3: CASSLRGGAEAFF